This T cell receptor beta chain is drawn from a study of immune evolution from preneoplasia to lung adenocarcinoma. Between about 2014 and 2018, patients underwent resection in Japan or China. The data were produced by immunoSEQ multiplex PCR, yet TCRdb's version contains in-frame clones alone and is incomplete. Of approximately 7,200 clones listed, about 85% are singletons. The CDR3 has 14 amino acids. Germline assignment: CDR1 SGHNT and CDR2 YYREEE (reference sequence). V was cut by 0 bases and J by 1 base, with 5 bases left in between. The sample comprised FFPE minimally invasive lung adenocarcinoma tissue. The genes are TRBV5-4 and TRBJ1-5, with D maybe TRBD1 (5 bases). The source of this sequence is a person aged 80 or older with lung adenocarcinoma. CDR3 nucleotide sequence: TGTGCCAGCAGCTTGGCAGGGAGCAATCAGCCCCAGCATTTT. As protein: CASSLAGSNQPQHF.